This T cell receptor beta chain was sequenced in a study of blood T cell repertoires in COVID-19. Cohorts were assigned according to the clinical history that participants reported. Recovered status in Cohort 3 required two negative PCRs, clearance, or symptom resolution. As handled by the study authors: Estimation of nucleated cell counts was performed using reference gene primer amplification. Assay used: immunoSEQ multiplex PCR; TCRdb lists only in-frame clones, some missing. Clonal size and the V and J genes are those of that table, whereas D and trimming came from the DNA. The sample yields about 200,000 clones, 80% to 90% seen once. This sequence was found in a man aged 25 to 40 who had recovered from COVID-19. The sample taken for sequencing was PBMCs or T cells enriched from blood (not recorded which).

DNA of the CDR3: TGTGCCACCAAAATCTATTCGGGGAACACTGAAGCTTTCTTT. It encodes CATKIYSGNTEAFF. The chain is built from TRBV15 and TRBJ1-1, with D unclear. The CDR3 is 14 amino acids. Between the trimmed V and J ends, which lost 7 bases and 1 base, there was a span of 13 bases. Looked up from germline, CDR1 is LNHNV and CDR2 is YYDKDF (reference sequence).